Each of the 32 T cell receptor beta chains below was sequenced from the same sample in a study of T cell changes during pregnancy in multiple sclerosis. Clones were sequenced by immunoSEQ multiplex PCR, and TCRdb holds only the in-frame ones, with some missing. The sample contains approximately 100,000 clones, more than 80% of which appear only once. The sequences come from peripheral blood, collected before pregnancy. These receptors were obtained from a female donor with multiple sclerosis, enrolled in a pregnancy study.

The gene calls are TRBV19 and TRBJ2-7; D might be TRBD1 (6 bases). CDR3 length: 14 amino acids. CDR1 is LNHDA, CDR2 SQIVND, per germline (reference sequence). Deletions cut 1 base from V and 6 bases from J, with 13 bases between. CDR3 in DNA: TGTGCCAGTAGTATAGCTGGGGGCAGGGGCGAGCAGTACTTC. It codes for CASSIAGGRGEQYF.

This clone was counted between two and nine times. The genes are TRBV10-3 and TRBJ2-1, with 7 bases lining up with TRBD2. Germline values: CDR1 ENHRY, CDR2 SYGVKD. The CDR3 consists of 16 residues. Losses at the gene ends were 2 bases for V and 4 bases for J; bases not matched to a gene: 8. CDR3 protein: CAISEGGEGYYNEQFF. The DNA for the CDR3 is TGTGCCATCAGTGAGGGCGGGGAGGGATATTACAATGAGCAGTTCTTC.

CDR3 in amino acids: CASSQHRNTEAFF. CDR3 bases: TGTGCCAGCTCACAACACCGGAACACTGAAGCTTTCTTT. The chain combines TRBV18 with TRBJ1-1; D uncertain. Germline CDR1 KGHSH, CDR2 LQKENI. CDR3 length: 13 residues. V was pared by 4 bases and J by 1 base, with 7 bases between. The whole variable domain, filled in from reference TRBV18 and TRBJ1-1, reads NAGVMQNPRHLVRRRGQEARLRCSPMKGHSHVYWYRQLPEEGLKFMVYLQKENIIDESGMPKERFSAEFPKEGPSILRIQQVVRGDSAAYFCASSQHRNTEAFFGQGTRLTVV.

The chain couples TRBV30 to TRBJ2-1; TRBD2 matches at 7 bases. The CDR3 covers 15 residues. The germline V gene encodes CDR1 GTSNPN and CDR2 SVGIG (reference sequence). With V trimmed by 4 bases and J by 0 bases, 6 bases remained unmatched. The CDR3 region has the DNA TGTGCCTGGACTAGCGGTAGTAGCTCCTACAATGAGCAGTTCTTC. Translated: CAWTSGSSSYNEQFF.

This chain uses TRBV5-1 with TRBJ2-4; D might be TRBD2 (5 bases). The CDR3 runs 14 residues. Trimming pared 5 bases from V and 0 bases from J, leaving 9 bases between. Germline V gene data show CDR1 as SGHRS and CDR2 as YFSETQ. The CDR3 here is CASRDSLAKNIQYF. The CDR3 nucleotides are TGCGCCAGCAGGGACTCATTAGCCAAAAACATTCAGTACTTC.

The chain combines TRBV6-6 with TRBJ2-7; TRBD1 is a possible D gene (6 bases). Germline V CDR1 and CDR2: MNHNY, SVGAGI (reference sequence). This CDR3 region has 14 residues. V was cut by 8 bases and J by 3 bases, with 17 bases left in between. The CDR3 loop reads CASFGQSANYEQYF. CDR3 sequence (DNA): TGTGCCAGCTTTGGACAGTCAGCTAACTACGAGCAGTACTTC.

This clone was counted a few times. This chain uses TRBV28 with TRBJ2-2; D not resolved. CDR1 is MDHEN and CDR2 is SYDVKM in the germline V gene. V gave up 6 bases and J gave up 6 bases, with 5 bases separating them. This CDR3 region has 11 residues. CDR3 sequence: CASSPSGELFF. The CDR3 DNA sequence: TGTGCCAGCAGCCCCTCCGGGGAGCTGTTTTTT.

CDR3 sequence: CASSLWLAGAGGDTQYF. In DNA, the CDR3 is TGTGCCAGCAGTTTATGGCTAGCGGGGGCGGGAGGGGATACGCAGTATTTT. The J gene is TRBJ2-3, the V gene TRBV28; 10 bases are shared with TRBD2. The CDR3 is made up of 17 amino acids. The ends lost 0 bases at V and 6 bases at J; junction bases unmatched: 9. Germline loops: CDR1 MDHEN, CDR2 SYDVKM. Complete variable domain (other parts from reference TRBV28 and TRBJ2-3): DVKVTQSSRYLVKRTGEKVFLECVQDMDHENMFWYRQDPGLGLRLIYFSYDVKMKEKGDIPEGYSVSREKKERFSLILESASTNQTSMYLCASSLWLAGAGGDTQYFGPGTRLTVL.

This sequence joins TRBV6-5 and TRBJ1-6, with D maybe TRBD1 (6 bases). The CDR3 runs to 14 residues. Germline V gene data show CDR1 as MNHEY and CDR2 as SVGAGI. V was pared by 6 bases and J by 6 bases, with 12 bases between. CDR3 sequence (DNA): TGTGCCAGCAGCGAGGGGACATCTAATTCACCCCTCCACTTT. It is translated as CASSEGTSNSPLHF.

V is TRBV9 and J is TRBJ2-1; 9 bases map to TRBD2. The CDR3 totals 18 residues. Germline assignment: CDR1 SGDLS and CDR2 YYNGEE. J was trimmed by 0 bases and V by 0 bases; bases with no gene match: 7. The CDR3 bases are TGTGCCAGCAGCGTAGGTAGCGGGAGAATAGGCTCCTACAATGAGCAGTTCTTC. Residues: CASSVGSGRIGSYNEQFF.

This sequence joins TRBV30 and TRBJ2-5, with TRBD1 as a possible D gene (5 bases). The length of the CDR3 is 15 residues. The germline V gene encodes CDR1 GTSNPN and CDR2 SVGIG (reference sequence). V was trimmed by 2 bases and J by 0 bases, leaving 13 bases between them. The CDR3 region has the DNA TGTGCCTGGAGTTCCCGCCAGGGCCACCAAGAGACCCAGTACTTC. Translated: CAWSSRQGHQETQYF.

V is TRBV7-3 and J is TRBJ1-1, with D possibly TRBD1 on 5 matching bases. In germline, CDR1 is SGHTA, CDR2 FQGTGA. The CDR3 is 15 residues long. The V and J ends lost 5 bases and 0 bases respectively, with 13 bases between them. This chain's CDR3 is CASSAAGPMNTEAFF. In DNA, the CDR3 is TGTGCCAGCAGCGCAGCAGGGCCTATGAACACTGAAGCTTTCTTT.

CDR3 in DNA: TGTGCCAGCAGCTTGGAGGGGTACTATGGCTACACCTTC. Translating gives CASSLEGYYGYTF. The chain links TRBV7-2 to TRBJ1-2, with D tentatively TRBD1 (5 bases). This CDR3 region has 13 residues. Trimming took 3 bases from V and 3 from J, leaving 8 bases between them. Germline V lookup: CDR1 SGHTA, CDR2 FQGNSA.

This clone was observed a single time. The V call is TRBV29-1, the J call TRBJ2-7; 9 bases agree with TRBD2. V gave up 4 bases and J gave up 2 bases; unmatched junction bases: 3. The CDR3 is 13 amino acids. The germline gives CDR1 SQVTM, CDR2 ANQGSEA. DNA for the CDR3: TGCAGCGTTGGAGCGGGAGGCCCCTACGAGCAGTACTTC. Its protein is CSVGAGGPYEQYF.

The V and J genes are TRBV5-6 and TRBJ2-7; D perhaps matches TRBD1 (6 bases). Germline assignment: CDR1 SGHDT and CDR2 YYEEEE. This CDR3 contains 14 residues. V was trimmed by 0 bases and J by 4 bases, leaving 11 bases between them. CDR3 loop: CASSLAGASYEQYF. As DNA, the CDR3 is TGTGCCAGCAGCTTGGCAGGGGCCTCATACGAGCAGTACTTC.

The chain combines TRBV14 with TRBJ1-2; TRBD1 matches at 7 bases. Trimming at V came to 1 base and at J to 10 bases, leaving 12 bases not matched to a gene. In germline, CDR1 is SGHDN, CDR2 FVKESK. CDR3 length: 15 amino acids. The CDR3 region is CASSQGNRGWSVYTF. CDR3 nucleotides: TGTGCCAGCAGCCAAGGGAACAGGGGATGGTCGGTCTACACCTTC.

The chain links TRBV29-1 to TRBJ2-5; possibly TRBD2 for D (6 bases). The CDR3 is 12 amino acids. Per the germline V gene, CDR1 is SQVTM and CDR2 is ANQGSEA. The V gene lost 4 bases and the J gene lost 5 bases, with 11 bases spanning the gap. CDR3 in amino acids: CSVVIAVETQYF. CDR3 nucleotide sequence: TGCAGCGTTGTAATAGCGGTTGAGACCCAGTACTTC.

This clone was counted between two and nine times. The CDR3 here is CASSLSHQGGTEAFF. The CDR3 DNA follows: TGTGCCAGCAGCTTATCCCATCAGGGTGGGACTGAAGCTTTCTTT. This chain joins TRBV7-2 and TRBJ1-1, with TRBD1 as a possible D gene (5 bases). In germline, CDR1 is SGHTA, CDR2 FQGNSA. The length of the CDR3 is 15 residues. Trimming took off 2 bases at V and 5 bases at J, with 15 bases between the two ends.

The rearrangement joins TRBV5-5 to TRBJ2-7, with TRBD1 matching 9 bases. Germline assignment: CDR1 SGHKS and CDR2 YYEKEE (reference sequence). The CDR3 totals 15 residues. J gave up 6 bases and V 4 bases, and 11 bases lay outside the gene matches. DNA for the CDR3: TGTGCCAGCAGCACTCTGACAGGGGGAAACTCCGAGCAGTACTTC. Translation: CASSTLTGGNSEQYF.

This clone was seen only once. In DNA form, the CDR3 reads TGCGCCAGCAGCCAAGGGACGCTTGGTAGCGGGAACACCGGGGAGCTGTTTTTT. As protein: CASSQGTLGSGNTGELFF. This chain joins TRBV4-1 and TRBJ2-2; D is perhaps TRBD2 (6 bases). The CDR3 is 18 amino acids. Germline V gives CDR1 MGHRA, CDR2 YSYEKL. Trimming stripped 1 base from V and 1 base from J, with 16 bases between.

The chain links TRBV6-6 to TRBJ2-3; 10 nucleotides agree with TRBD1. CDR1 is MNHNY, CDR2 SVGAGI, per germline (reference sequence). J gave up 8 bases and V 6 bases, and 11 bases lay outside the gene matches. The CDR3 has 15 residues. The CDR3 DNA sequence: TGTGCCAGCAGAACCTACGGACAGGGGGAAGTTACGCAGTATTTT. Protein product: CASRTYGQGEVTQYF.

The rearrangement links TRBV19 to TRBJ2-2; no definite D call. CDR1 is LNHDA, CDR2 SQIVND, per germline (reference sequence). V lost 5 bases, J lost 1 base, and 14 bases lay in between. CDR3 size: 16 residues. CDR3 nucleotide sequence: TGTGCCAGTAGTCGCACTTCCCGCCTGAACACCGGGGAGCTGTTTTTT. This sequence encodes CASSRTSRLNTGELFF.

Notes on this clone: Compared with germline, one end of the junction differs, possibly owing to a read error. The chain carries TRBV28 and TRBJ2-3; 15 bases are shared with TRBD2. The germline CDR1 and CDR2 sequences are MDHEN and SYDVKM. The CDR3 is 16 amino acids. CDR3 DNA: TGTGCCAGCAGCTTATCCGGGACTAGCGGGAGGGATACGCAGTATTTT. Protein product: CASSLSGTSGRDTQYF.

The chain links TRBV18 to TRBJ2-7; the D gene is possibly TRBD1 (6 bases). V was cut by 3 bases and J by 4 bases, with 10 bases left in between. The CDR3 extends over 13 amino acids. In germline, CDR1 is KGHSH, CDR2 LQKENI. The CDR3 nucleotides are TGTGCCAGCTCACCGGACAGTGAGTACGAGCAGTACTTC. Translated: CASSPDSEYEQYF.

The J gene is TRBJ2-5, the V gene TRBV19; the match to TRBD2 covers 8 bases. Trimming cost V 3 bases and J 2 bases; bases outside gene matches: 5. Germline CDR1 LNHDA, CDR2 SQIVND (reference sequence). The CDR3 extends over 15 amino acids. The CDR3 here is CASSISRGGQETQYF. In DNA, the CDR3 is TGTGCCAGTAGTATTTCCCGGGGGGGTCAAGAGACCCAGTACTTC.

This clone occurred once. The CDR3 protein is CASRYTRTSSYEQYF. The DNA of the CDR3 is TGTGCCAGCAGATATACCCGGACTAGCTCCTACGAGCAGTACTTC. The gene calls are TRBV6-5 and TRBJ2-7; TRBD2 matches at 7 bases. CDR1 and CDR2 from the germline V gene are MNHEY and SVGAGI. The CDR3 contains 15 residues. Trimming at V came to 6 bases and at J to 0 bases, leaving 8 bases not matched to a gene.

This chain links TRBV19 with TRBJ1-5; 7 nucleotides agree with TRBD1. Germline CDR1 is LNHDA and CDR2 is SQIVND (reference sequence). The junction had 13 bases not matched to a gene; V was cut back by 4 bases and J by 4 bases. CDR3 size: 17 residues. The CDR3 DNA sequence: TGTGCCAGTAGTAACCGCAGGGGGACTGGTTTGAATCAGCCCCAGCATTTT. This sequence encodes CASSNRRGTGLNQPQHF.

The chain is built from TRBV19 and TRBJ1-2, with 7 bases that match TRBD1. The CDR3 runs to 13 residues. Germline CDR1 is LNHDA and CDR2 is SQIVND (reference sequence). V lost 9 bases and J lost 4; bases outside the gene matches: 8. For the CDR3, the DNA is TGTGCCAGCCGGGGACAGACGCTCTATGGCTACACCTTC. It yields the protein CASRGQTLYGYTF.

The CDR3 nucleotides are TGTGCCAGCAGCTTGGGACAGCTTAATTCACCCCTCCACTTT. Its protein product is CASSLGQLNSPLHF. The genes are TRBV9 and TRBJ1-6, with TRBD1 matching over 7 bases. In germline, CDR1 is SGDLS, CDR2 YYNGEE. This CDR3 is 14 amino acids long. J gave up 6 bases and V 4 bases, and 4 bases lay outside the gene matches.

The rearrangement joins TRBV25-1 to TRBJ1-1; 8 bases match TRBD1. This CDR3 contains 13 residues. Germline V gives CDR1 MGHDK, CDR2 SYGVNS. Trimming took 2 bases from V and 9 from J; bases not matched to a gene: 5. Here the CDR3 DNA reads TGTGCCAGCAGTGAACCAGGGGGCCCGAAAGCTTTCTTT. Translated: CASSEPGGPKAFF.

This clone has just a few counts. The rearrangement uses TRBV12-5 and TRBJ1-1, with TRBD1 matching over 7 bases. The CDR3 has 14 amino acids. V dropped 6 bases and J dropped 6; count of bases not matched to a gene: 10. Germline V gene data show CDR1 as LGHNT and CDR2 as FRNRAP. The CDR3 DNA is TGTGCTAGTGGCTCATCGGGGCAGGGGGCTGAAGCTTTCTTT. Translated: CASGSSGQGAEAFF.

The chain employs TRBV19 and TRBJ2-7; possible D gene TRBD1, 9 bases. CDR1 LNHDA and CDR2 SQIVND come from the germline V gene (reference sequence). Trimming cost V 5 bases and J 2 bases, with 28 bases left between them. The CDR3 is 19 amino acids. CDR3 nucleotides: TGTGCCAGTAGTGCTGGACAGGGGTTAGCGGGAAGGACAACCTACGAGCAGTACTTC. Translation gives CASSAGQGLAGRTTYEQYF. Based on the CDR3 plus reference TRBV19 and TRBJ2-7, the full variable domain is DGGITQSPKYLFRKEGQNVTLSCEQNLNHDAMYWYRQDPGQGLRLIYYSQIVNDFQKGDIAEGYSVSREKKESFPLTVTSAQKNPTAFYLCASSAGQGLAGRTTYEQYFGPGTRLTVT.